Listed below are T cell receptor beta chains from one sample, sequenced in a study of T cell responses to AZD1222 COVID-19 vaccine. Measured with immunoSEQ multiplex PCR; TCRdb has only the in-frame clones, and not every one. The sample lists 100,000 to 150,000 clones; roughly 91% were seen once. The sequencing here drew on peripheral blood, taken on day 0 of AZD1222 vaccination. The origin of the receptors is an adult in good health. Each CDR3 is given with its conserved first and last residue. D genes are given only for firm matches. Only some rows state a clone size, as once, few, many or a class for expanded clones.

V: TRBV19; D: TRBD2; size: .; J: TRBJ2-7; DNA: TGTGCCAGTAGTACCTTAGCGGGAGGATCCTACGAGCAGTACTTC; CDR3: CASSTLAGGSYEQYF
V: TRBV19; D: .; size: .; J: TRBJ2-1; DNA: TGTGCCAGTAGACAGGGCTACAATGAGCAGTTCTTC; CDR3: CASRQGYNEQFF
V: TRBV7-2; D: TRBD1; size: .; J: TRBJ1-2; DNA: TGTGCCAGCAGCAAGCAGGGACAGCCTTCCTATGGCTACACCTTC; CDR3: CASSKQGQPSYGYTF
V: TRBV5-1; D: TRBD2; size: .; J: TRBJ2-7; DNA: TGCGCCAGCAGCTCTGGTCTAGCGGGAGGGTACGAGCAGTACTTC; CDR3: CASSSGLAGGYEQYF
V: TRBV27; D: TRBD1; size: .; J: TRBJ1-5; DNA: TGTGCCAGCAGTTTCCGCGGAAACAGGGGTAATCAGCCCCAGCATTTT; CDR3: CASSFRGNRGNQPQHF
V: TRBV7-4; D: TRBD2; size: .; J: TRBJ2-7; DNA: TGTGCCAGCAGGCATACTAGCGGAACACCCTACGAGCAGTACTTC; CDR3: CASRHTSGTPYEQYF
V: TRBV9; D: .; size: .; J: TRBJ1-5; DNA: TGTGCCAGCAGCGTAGGAGGGAATAGCAATCAGCCCCAGCATTTT; CDR3: CASSVGGNSNQPQHF
V: TRBV30; D: .; size: once; J: TRBJ1-1; DNA: TGTGCCTGGAGGGGGCAGAACACTGAAGCTTTCTTT; CDR3: CAWRGQNTEAFF
V: TRBV12-3/TRBV12-4; D: .; size: .; J: TRBJ2-7; DNA: TGTGCCAGCAGTCCCCAACCCTACGAGCAGTACTTC; CDR3: CASSPQPYEQYF
V: TRBV5-1; D: .; size: .; J: TRBJ1-2; DNA: TGCGCCAGCAGCTTGAACGGGGGGCGGGATCATGGCTACACCTTC; CDR3: CASSLNGGRDHGYTF
V: TRBV9; D: .; size: once; J: TRBJ1-1; DNA: TGTGCCAGTTCCAGGGCGATGAACACTGAAGCTTTCTTT; CDR3: CASSRAMNTEAFF
V: TRBV5-1; D: .; size: .; J: TRBJ2-1; DNA: TGCGCCAGCAGCTTGGGACTAGTCTCGGGGTACAATGAGCAGTTCTTC; CDR3: CASSLGLVSGYNEQFF
V: TRBV19; D: TRBD1; size: .; J: TRBJ1-5; DNA: TGTGCCAGTAGTATAGGAAAGGGACAGGGGGACCAGCCCCAGCATTTT; CDR3: CASSIGKGQGDQPQHF
V: TRBV19; D: TRBD1; size: .; J: TRBJ1-1; DNA: TGTGCCAGTAGTAGACTGGACAGGGGGGGCACTGAAGCTTTCTTT; CDR3: CASSRLDRGGTEAFF
V: TRBV7-9; D: .; size: .; J: TRBJ2-3; DNA: TGTGCCAGCAGCCGACAGGGAGGGACAGATACGCAGTATTTT; CDR3: CASSRQGGTDTQYF
V: TRBV5-1; D: TRBD1; size: .; J: TRBJ1-3; DNA: TGCGCCAGCAGCTTGGTCCCACAGGGGAGACCCGGAAACACCATATATTTT; CDR3: CASSLVPQGRPGNTIYF
V: TRBV7-9; D: TRBD2; size: .; J: TRBJ2-1; DNA: TGTGCCAGCAGCTTACTTAGCGGGGGGGCCAATGAGCAGTTCTTC; CDR3: CASSLLSGGANEQFF
V: TRBV24-1; D: .; size: .; J: TRBJ1-4; DNA: TGTGCCACCAGTAGCGGGACCTATAATGAAAAACTGTTTTTT; CDR3: CATSSGTYNEKLFF